The source of this T cell receptor (beta chain) is a study of blood T cell repertoires in COVID-19. Background on the study: Donors in the United States, Italy and Spain gave samples during acute or convalescent COVID-19. The cDNA or gDNA used as material had been derived from T cells, B-cell-depleted T cells, or PBMCs.

This CDR3 has 12 amino acids. Per germline, CDR1 LGHDT and CDR2 YNNKEL (reference sequence). Trimming pared 1 base from V and 1 base from J, leaving 2 bases between. In the authors' workflow: Amplification from reference gene primers served as the basis for estimated nucleated cell counts. The method was immunoSEQ multiplex PCR; TCRdb's version includes in-frame clones alone and lacks a portion of them. V and J calls and clone size come straight from that table; D and trimming were deduced from the DNA. The table records tens of thousands of clones, about 83% of them present only once. The chain has TRBV3-1 (or the pseudogene TRBV3-2) and TRBJ2-7; no clear D. This sequence originates from a human donor in a cohort sampled during active COVID-19. The sample consisted of peripheral blood. The CDR3 nucleotides are TGTGCCAGCAGCCAAGCGTCCTACGAGCAGTACTTC. It translates to CASSQASYEQYF.